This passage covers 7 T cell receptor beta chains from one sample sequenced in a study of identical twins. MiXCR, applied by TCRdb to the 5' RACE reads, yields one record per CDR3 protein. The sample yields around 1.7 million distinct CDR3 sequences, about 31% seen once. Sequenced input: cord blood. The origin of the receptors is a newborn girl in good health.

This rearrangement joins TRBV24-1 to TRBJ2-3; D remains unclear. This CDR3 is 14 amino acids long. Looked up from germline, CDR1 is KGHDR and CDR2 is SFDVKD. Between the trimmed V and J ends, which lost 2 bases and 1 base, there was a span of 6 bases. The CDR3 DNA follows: TGTGCCACCAGTGATTCCGCTGGCACAGATACGCAGTATTTT. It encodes CATSDSAGTDTQYF.

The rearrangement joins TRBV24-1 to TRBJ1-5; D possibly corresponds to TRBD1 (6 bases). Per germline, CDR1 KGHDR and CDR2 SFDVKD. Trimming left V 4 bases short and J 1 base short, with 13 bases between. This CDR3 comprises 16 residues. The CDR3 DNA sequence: TGTGCCACCAGTGAGCCCGGGACAAACAGCAATCAGCCCCAGCATTTT. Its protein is CATSEPGTNSNQPQHF.

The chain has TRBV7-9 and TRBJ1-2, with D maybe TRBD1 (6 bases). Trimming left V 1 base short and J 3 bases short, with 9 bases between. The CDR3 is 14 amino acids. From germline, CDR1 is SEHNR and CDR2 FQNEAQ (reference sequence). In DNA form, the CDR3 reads TGTGCCAGCAGCTTAGAGGACAGCTACTATGGCTACACCTTC. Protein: CASSLEDSYYGYTF.

CDR3 sequence reads: CASRQSAGETQYF. DNA of the CDR3: TGTGCCAGCAGACAATCGGCAGGAGAGACCCAGTACTTC. J is TRBJ2-5 and V is TRBV12-3 or TRBV12-4; D remains ambiguous. V dropped 6 bases and J dropped 4 bases, with 12 bases sitting between them. The CDR3 sequence is 13 residues long.

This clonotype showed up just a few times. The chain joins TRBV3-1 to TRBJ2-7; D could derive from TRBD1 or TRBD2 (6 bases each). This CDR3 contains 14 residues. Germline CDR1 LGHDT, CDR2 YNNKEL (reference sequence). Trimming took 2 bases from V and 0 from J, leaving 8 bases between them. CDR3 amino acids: CASSQRGLSYEQYF. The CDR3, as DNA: TGTGCCAGCAGCCAACGGGGGCTCTCCTACGAGCAGTACTTC.

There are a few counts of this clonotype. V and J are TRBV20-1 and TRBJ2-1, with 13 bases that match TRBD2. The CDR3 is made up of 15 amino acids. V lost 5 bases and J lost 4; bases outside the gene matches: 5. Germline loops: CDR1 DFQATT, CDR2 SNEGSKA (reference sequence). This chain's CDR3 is CSARTSGGHYNEQFF. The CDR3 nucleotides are TGCAGTGCTCGGACTAGCGGGGGCCATTACAATGAGCAGTTCTTC.

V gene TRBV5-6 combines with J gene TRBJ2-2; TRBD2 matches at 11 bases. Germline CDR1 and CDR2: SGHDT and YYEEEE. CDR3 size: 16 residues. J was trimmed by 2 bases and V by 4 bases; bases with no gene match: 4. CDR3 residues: CASSPSGRPNTGELFF. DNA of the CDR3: TGTGCCAGCAGCCCTAGCGGGAGGCCAAACACCGGGGAGCTGTTTTTT. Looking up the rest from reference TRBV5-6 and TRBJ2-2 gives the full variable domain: DAGVTQSPTHLIKTRGQQVTLRCSPKSGHDTVSWYQQALGQGPQFIFQYYEEEERQRGNFPDRFSGHQFPNYSSELNVNALLLGDSALYLCASSPSGRPNTGELFFGEGSRLTVL.